This T cell receptor (beta chain) appears in the sequencing data of a study of shared clonotypes between healthy human individuals. The CDR3 covers 16 residues. In germline, CDR1 is SEHNR, CDR2 FQNEAQ (reference sequence). After removal of 4 bases from V and 7 bases from J, the junction contained 10 bases not matched to a gene. Genomic DNA for unsorted samples, which was extracted with the QIAamp DNA Blood Mini kit, came from about 83 million PBMCs. How the authors handled the data: Owing to the provision of junction-only sequences devoid of quality scores by immunoSEQ, filtering differed. Measured with immunoSEQ multiplex PCR; TCRdb has only the in-frame clones, and not every one. V, J and clone size are taken as reported in that table, and D and trimming were inferred from the DNA itself. The table has a few hundred thousand clones, roughly 80% seen once.

This receptor was obtained from a woman aged 35 to 49 in good health. Some clones in this sample may be carry-over from other donors' samples. The chain joins TRBV7-9 to TRBJ2-2, with TRBD1 identical over 9 bases. Source material: PBMCs. CDR3 amino acids: CASSSSPGTGNGELFF. CDR3 in DNA: TGTGCCAGCAGCTCCAGTCCCGGGACAGGGAACGGGGAGCTGTTTTTT.